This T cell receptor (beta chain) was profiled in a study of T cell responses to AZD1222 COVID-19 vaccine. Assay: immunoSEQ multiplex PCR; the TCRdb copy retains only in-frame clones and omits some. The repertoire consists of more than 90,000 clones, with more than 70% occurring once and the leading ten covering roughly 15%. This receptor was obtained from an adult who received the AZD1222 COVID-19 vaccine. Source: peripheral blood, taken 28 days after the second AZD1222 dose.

Written as DNA, the CDR3 is TGTGCCAGCAGTCCAGGACTGCATAGCAATCAGCCCCAGCATTTT. Amino acids: CASSPGLHSNQPQHF. V is TRBV27 and J is TRBJ1-5; D unclear. The CDR3 is 15 residues long. The ends were cut back, 5 bases at V and 0 bases at J, with 11 bases in the middle. Germline CDR1 is MNHEY and CDR2 is SMNVEV (reference sequence).